A selection of T cell receptor beta chains follows, all from one sample in a study of technical replicates of blood from a few donors. TCRdb's copy holds only in-frame clones and misses some; the assay was immunoSEQ multiplex PCR. The sample consists of 70,000 to 80,000 clones, about nine tenths of them appearing once. The source material was T cells isolated from PBMCs. These receptor sequences come from a human donor in good health. The conserved cysteine and the conserved F or W are not part of the CDR3 here.

j_gene | v_gene | CDR3aa
TRBJ1-3 | TRBV5-1 | ASAGGQPYSGNTIY
TRBJ1-5 | TRBV30 | AWRDRGDQPQH
TRBJ1-1 | TRBV30 | AWSVGAEAF
TRBJ1-1 | TRBV19 | ASSLQGKGTEAF
TRBJ2-7 | TRBV10-3 | ATTGAYEQY
TRBJ2-3 | TRBV4-1 | ASSQVGNAGGGNTQY
TRBJ2-1 | TRBV6-6 | ASRLLAGAYEQF
TRBJ1-2 | TRBV19 | ASSIILPTGRHFPYGYT
TRBJ1-2 | TRBV25-1 | ASSERQGSFFYGYT
TRBJ2-1 | TRBV7-9 | ASSSGLAVYNEQF
TRBJ1-3 | TRBV19 | ASSIDRANTIY
TRBJ1-2 | TRBV7-3 | ASTPTGPNYGYT
TRBJ2-7 | TRBV7-2 | ASSFGLAGVSGYEQY
TRBJ2-7 | TRBV11-2 | ASSFSAGEQY
TRBJ1-1 | TRBV4-1 | ASLTQGEAF
TRBJ2-4 | TRBV7-9 | ASSLPNVGVKNIQY
TRBJ2-7 | TRBV25-1 | ASSDPGQGSHEQY
TRBJ1-5 | TRBV25-1 | ASSDGQYHQPQH
TRBJ1-2 | TRBV27 | ASSWGGNNYGYT
TRBJ1-5 | TRBV19 | ASSGTGDQPQH
TRBJ1-3 | TRBV23-1 | ASSRTGIYSGNTIY
TRBJ2-2 | TRBV7-9 | ASSRRAQGNTGELF
TRBJ2-5 | TRBV19 | ASSIDPAVEAQY
TRBJ2-1 | TRBV2 | ASSVHNEQF
TRBJ1-5 | TRBV6-1 | ASSEYRGNQPQH